This T cell receptor beta chain was captured in a study of technical replicates of blood from a few donors. There are 15 residues in the CDR3. Trimming took off 0 bases at V and 2 bases at J, with 9 bases between the two ends. Profiling relied on immunoSEQ multiplex PCR, and the TCRdb table lists in-frame clones only, not all of them. Here the sample spans tens of thousands of clones, approximately 92% being singletons. The origin of this receptor is a human donor in good health. The chain uses TRBV5-3 and TRBJ1-5; D ambiguous. TRBV5-3 is an ORF; its function is uncertain. The specimen sequenced was T cells isolated from PBMCs. The CDR3 sequence: CARSLVAGGNQPQHF. CDR3 nucleotides: TGTGCCAGAAGCTTGGTAGCGGGTGGCAATCAGCCCCAGCATTTT.